The clone carrying this T cell receptor beta chain is medium-sized in the sample. Antigen: not known. The V gene lost 4 bases and the J gene lost 5 bases, with 12 bases spanning the gap. This CDR3 comprises 14 residues. CDR1 SGHRS and CDR2 YFSETQ come from the germline V gene. This record belongs to a study of metastatic and nonmetastatic thyroid tumors. Study details: Repertoire data that came from the blood and tumor or nodule tissue of malignant and benign thyroid patients were compared. Study results and limitations: Significantly higher TCR beta diversity was reportedly seen in malignant thyroid tumors than benign nodules, in blood and tumor.

Among the patients, none had received any treatment before thyroid surgery. Original methodology: Across clinicopathological groups, CDR3 differences served as the basis for building a distant-metastasis classifier for papillary thyroid cancer. TCRdb ran MiXCR on the PCR reads. TCRdb's processing, not the authors' own work, is the source of the V and J calls. This sample has approximately 5,000 clones, with around 32% found just once. The chain uses TRBV5-1 and TRBJ1-4; D perhaps matches TRBD1 (6 bases). The TCR originated in a female donor with papillary thyroid cancer or a benign thyroid nodule (not recorded which). Some clones in this sample may be carry-over from other donors' samples. The sequenced sample consisted of adjacent normal tissue. The CDR3 region is CASSLLGGNEKLFF. CDR3 bases: TGCGCCAGCAGCCTTCTTGGGGGCAATGAAAAACTGTTTTTT.